These 5 T cell receptor beta chains came from one sample sequenced in a study of regulatory T cells in long-lasting Graves disease (dated by TCRdb to the early 2020s). Libraries were made using multiplex PCR. Sequenced using an Illumina HiSeq 4000. TCR beta libraries were built with iRepertoire HTBI primers and Arm-PCR amplification of CDR3 regions. The public reads were reanalyzed by TCRdb: fastp trimming at Q25, MiXCR alignment, in-frame beta chains only. Each CDR3 protein appears once, grouped with its most common genes and DNA. The sample table holds about 400,000 distinct CDR3 sequences, of which roughly 15% were seen once. Of the sample, 22% falls within the top ten clones. Sample time point, as interpreted from the label and publication: newly diagnosed GD, antithyroid drugs for less than 3 months. For both TCR sequencing and RNA sequencing, RNA was extracted from PBMCs in TRIzol. Source: peripheral blood mononuclear cells (PBMCs), taken at new diagnosis, from a patient treated with antithyroid drugs. The receptors stem from a female donor with Graves disease.

The V gene is TRBV7-2, the J gene TRBJ1-4; TRBD1 agrees at 7 bases. J lost 3 bases, V lost 2 bases, and 3 bases had no gene match. Germline V gives CDR1 SGHTA, CDR2 FQGNSA. This CDR3 is 15 amino acids long. The CDR3 coding sequence is TGTGCCAGCAGCTTAAGGGGGCGCTCTAATGAAAAACTGTTTTTT. Protein product: CASSLRGRSNEKLFF. Together with reference TRBV7-2 and TRBJ1-4, the CDR3 gives the full variable domain: GAGVSQSPSNKVTEKGKDVELRCDPISGHTALYWYRQSLGQGLEFLIYFQGNSAPDKSGLPSDRFSAERTGGSVSTLTIQRTQQEDSAVYLCASSLRGRSNEKLFFGSGTQLSVL.

The table lists this clonotype with many counts. The genes are TRBV7-2 and TRBJ2-1; TRBD1 agrees at 8 bases. Germline CDR1 and CDR2: SGHTA and FQGNSA. Trimming cost V 1 base and J 4 bases; bases outside gene matches: 12. CDR3 length: 18 residues. CDR3 sequence reads: CASSLGPWTGPPYNEQFF. As DNA, the CDR3 is TGTGCCAGCAGCTTAGGCCCTTGGACAGGGCCACCTTACAATGAGCAGTTCTTC.

This clonotype was seen many times. The rearrangement uses TRBV9 and TRBJ1-1, with 7 bases matching TRBD1. This CDR3 has 17 residues. The trim removed 6 bases at V and 4 bases at J, leaving 18 bases unmatched. CDR1 is SGDLS and CDR2 is YYNGEE in the germline V gene. CDR3 DNA sequence: TGTGCCAGCACCCAATTAGACCCAGGGGGATCGGTCACTGAAGCTTTCTTT. Protein: CASTQLDPGGSVTEAFF.

The CDR3 DNA is TGTGCCACCAGCAGAGATCTTAGTAGGGCAAACATTCAGTACTTC. Translated, it gives CATSRDLSRANIQYF. The J gene is TRBJ2-4, the V gene TRBV15; D is undetermined. The CDR3 covers 15 residues. The V gene's germline CDR1 is LNHNV and CDR2 YYDKDF (reference sequence). V shed 0 bases and J shed 6 bases, with 12 bases lying between them.

This clonotype appeared many times. This rearrangement joins TRBV11-2 to TRBJ2-2, with a possible D match to TRBD2 (5 bases). CDR3 length: 19 amino acids. CDR1 and CDR2 (germline): SGHAT, FQNNGV. V was pared by 0 bases and J by 4 bases, with 21 bases between. CDR3 nucleotides: TGTGCCAGCAGCTTAGATCACGAGGGTTTCGCGTTTATCACCGGGGAGCTGTTTTTT. Amino acids: CASSLDHEGFAFITGELFF.